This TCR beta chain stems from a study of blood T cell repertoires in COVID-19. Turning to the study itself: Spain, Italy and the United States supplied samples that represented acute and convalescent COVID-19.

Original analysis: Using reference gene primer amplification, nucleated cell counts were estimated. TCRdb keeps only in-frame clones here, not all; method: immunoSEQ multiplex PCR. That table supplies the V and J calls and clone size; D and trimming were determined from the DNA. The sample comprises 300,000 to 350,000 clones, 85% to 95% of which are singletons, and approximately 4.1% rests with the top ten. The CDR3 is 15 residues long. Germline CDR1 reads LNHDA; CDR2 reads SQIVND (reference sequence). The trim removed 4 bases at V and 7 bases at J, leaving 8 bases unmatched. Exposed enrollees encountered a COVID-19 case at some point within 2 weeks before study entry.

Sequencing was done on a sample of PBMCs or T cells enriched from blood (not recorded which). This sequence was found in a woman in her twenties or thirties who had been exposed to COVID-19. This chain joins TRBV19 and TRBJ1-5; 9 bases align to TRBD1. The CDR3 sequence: CASSNTGGLEQPQHF. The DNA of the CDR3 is TGTGCCAGTAGTAACACAGGGGGCTTGGAGCAGCCCCAGCATTTT.